This T cell receptor (beta chain) was identified in a study of blood T cell repertoires in COVID-19 (dated by TCRdb to the early 2020s). Looking at the study overall: Samples from collaborators originated in the United States, Italy and Spain and spanned both the acute and convalescent phases of COVID-19. A freely available public database, intended as a resource for researchers studying the immune response to SARS-CoV-2, is where the repertoires were released. The material from the prospective study consisted of cDNA or gDNA derived from T cells, B-cell-depleted T cells, or PBMCs. Where HLA class I and class II types were available, the types were taken from metadata supplied by the sample provider, not from assay-based typing. Samples came from the ongoing ImmuneRACE study (first 160 participants) plus 1,254 subjects from 6 global collaborators. Nearly every sample came with metadata listing a de-identified subject ID, COVID-19 status, age in years and sex. The dataset comprised deeply sampled blood TCRbeta repertoires from subjects exposed to, actively infected with, or recovered from COVID-19.

The collaborating institutions used their own protocols to collect whole blood in K2EDTA tubes. For TCRbeta analysis, collaborators shipped samples in one of three forms: frozen whole blood, isolated PBMCs, or DNA extracted from either of those sample types. The paper as a whole reports these results and caveats: Clinical and demographic metadata were provided uncurated, with the amount varying by source and participant.

The CDR3 runs 13 residues from the cysteine to the phenylalanine. The kept DNA is CDR3 alone, 39 bases in frame from the first base. Per the germline V gene, MNHEY is the CDR1 and SVGAGI is the CDR2. Concerning this clone: This receptor's antigen is unknown. An end of the junction does not agree with germline; a read error may underlie this.

TCRbeta CDR3 regions were amplified from genomic DNA using the immunoSEQ Assay, a bias-controlled multiplex PCR. As for the original processing: Within the assay, amplification of reference gene primers was used to estimate how many nucleated cells each sample contained. To quantify the absolute abundance of each unique TCRbeta CDR3 rearrangement, sequence reads were collapsed and filtered. For each sample, productive Simpson clonality was calculated as the square root of Simpson's diversity index across productive rearrangements. The clones in this table, taken by TCRdb from immuneACCESS, are in-frame only. Not every clone is retained; where verified, under half of the shortfall comes from an unresolved V gene, and the cause of the rest is unknown. V and J calls plus clone size are reproduced from that table; the DNA served to infer D and trimming. A total of about 180,000 clones appear in this sample, around 83% of them only once. The top ten clonotypes cover 2.5% to 3.5% of the sample.

Sequencing used peripheral blood. The receptor's source is a woman in her 30s with active or convalescent COVID-19. This chain joins TRBV6-5 to TRBJ1-2; a confident D gene designation cannot be given. The CDR3 protein sequence reads: CASRTVDNYGYTF. The base sequence is TGTGCCAGCAGGACGGTGGATAACTATGGTTACACCTTC.